A single sample gave rise to the 9 T cell receptor beta chains below, sequenced in a study of T cell changes during pregnancy in multiple sclerosis. Produced via immunoSEQ multiplex PCR; TCRdb's table is partial and in-frame only. The sample lists 30,000 to 40,000 clones; around 90% were seen once. The starting material was CD4+ T cells from peripheral blood mononuclear cells, obtained in the third trimester of pregnancy. These TCRs come from a female donor in good health, enrolled as a control in a pregnancy study.

This clone was seen only once. CDR3 amino acids: CSFMDSGSQETQYF. Written as DNA, the CDR3 is TGCAGCTTTATGGATTCCGGGTCCCAAGAGACCCAGTACTTC. V is TRBV29-1 and J is TRBJ2-5; no definite D call. Per the germline V gene, CDR1 is SQVTM and CDR2 is ANQGSEA. The CDR3 is 14 residues long. V lost 8 bases to trimming and J lost 1 base, with 17 bases between them.

The chain combines TRBV9 with TRBJ2-7; D is perhaps TRBD2 (6 bases). The length of the CDR3 is 13 residues. Germline values: CDR1 SGDLS, CDR2 YYNGEE. V dropped 4 bases and J dropped 4 bases, with 12 bases sitting between them. CDR3 nucleotide sequence: TGTGCCAGCAGCTCGGGACTTTTATACGAGCAGTACTTC. The encoded protein is CASSSGLLYEQYF.

The CDR3 spells CASSELPWGGTDTQYF. Written as DNA, the CDR3 is TGTGCCAGCAGTGAATTGCCGTGGGGGGGGACAGATACGCAGTATTTT. The chain recombines TRBV6-1 with TRBJ2-3; 7 nucleotides match TRBD2. The CDR3 has 16 residues. Germline trimming cut 2 bases from V and 3 bases from J; bases unmatched to any gene: 8. From germline, CDR1 is MNHNS and CDR2 SASEGT.

This chain connects TRBV2 to TRBJ2-1; TRBD2 matches 14 bases. There are 16 residues in the CDR3. Trimming at V came to 6 bases and at J to 7 bases, leaving 8 bases not matched to a gene. Germline V lookup: CDR1 SNHLY, CDR2 FYNNEI. The CDR3 region is CASSPRTSGRSNEQFF. The CDR3 DNA sequence: TGTGCCAGCAGCCCTAGGACTAGCGGGAGGAGTAATGAGCAGTTCTTC.

Written as DNA, the CDR3 is TGTGCCAGCAGCGAGGGGACTTTCACAGATACGCAGTATTTT. Its translation is CASSEGTFTDTQYF. The chain employs TRBV2 and TRBJ2-3, with D possibly being TRBD2 (6 bases). CDR3 size: 14 residues. Germline loops: CDR1 SNHLY, CDR2 FYNNEI. V was pared by 6 bases and J by 2 bases, with 12 bases between.

J is TRBJ1-2 and V is TRBV9; no clear D gene. The V and J ends lost 4 bases and 8 bases respectively, with 18 bases between them. Germline-derived CDR1 and CDR2 are SGDLS and YYNGEE. CDR3 size: 14 residues. In DNA form, the CDR3 reads TGTGCCAGCAGCCACGACCCGGGTTCGGGAGGCTACACCTTC. Amino acids: CASSHDPGSGGYTF.

V and J are TRBV25-1 and TRBJ1-2; D call uncertain. The CDR3 totals 14 residues. V was clipped by 2 bases and J by 4 bases, with 11 bases between them. Germline V gene data show CDR1 as MGHDK and CDR2 as SYGVNS. The CDR3 sequence: CASSEGGLLYGYTF. The CDR3 DNA reads TGTGCCAGCAGTGAAGGAGGACTACTCTATGGCTACACCTTC.

V is TRBV7-3 and J is TRBJ1-2; maybe TRBD1 (5 bases). Per the germline V gene, CDR1 is SGHTA and CDR2 is FQGTGA. The V and J ends lost 5 bases and 4 bases respectively, with 20 bases between them. CDR3 size: 16 residues. CDR3 in amino acids: CASSPGTGLNIYGYTF. The CDR3 nucleotides are TGTGCCAGCAGCCCCGGGACGGGACTAAATATCTATGGCTACACCTTC. The full variable domain, with the rest looked up from reference TRBV7-3 and TRBJ1-2, is GAGVSQTPSNKVTEKGKYVELRCDPISGHTALYWYRQSLGQGPEFLIYFQGTGAADDSGLPNDRFFAVRPEGSVSTLKIQRTERGDSAVYLCASSPGTGLNIYGYTFGSGTRLTVV.

The chain couples TRBV11-1 to TRBJ2-2, with TRBD2 matching 9 bases. CDR3 length: 15 amino acids. V shed 5 bases, J shed 6 bases, and the junction held 7 bases outside the gene matches. CDR1 is SGHAT, CDR2 FQDESV, per germline (reference sequence). CDR3 sequence (DNA): TGTGCCAGCAGCCCTACTAGCGGGCGGGCCGGGGAGCTGTTTTTT. This sequence encodes CASSPTSGRAGELFF.